Listed below are T cell receptor beta chains from one sample, sequenced in a study of CD8 T cells in Susac syndrome. MiXCR, applied by TCRdb to the immunoSEQ multiplex PCR reads, yields one record per CDR3 protein. The data hold 150,000 or so distinct CDR3 sequences, with approximately 94% observed a single time. The sample comprised CD4+ T cells from PBMCs. These receptors were collected from a human donor with multiple sclerosis. The CDR3 runs from the conserved cysteine through the conserved F or W. The order of the fields is D gene, clone size, J gene, V gene, CDR3 protein, CDR3 DNA. The D gene is left open where the match is weak. Rows give clone size only sometimes, using once, few, many, or a class for an expanded clone.

-	-	TRBJ2-2	TRBV5-1	CASSYQVGRATGELFF	TGCGCCAGCAGCTATCAGGTGGGACGGGCCACCGGGGAGCTGTTTTTT
TRBD2	-	TRBJ2-7	TRBV7-2	CASSSGTRQFYEQYF	TGTGCCAGCAGCTCCGGGACTAGACAATTCTACGAGCAGTACTTC
TRBD2	-	TRBJ2-1	TRBV4-3	CASSQEASGRANNEQFF	TGCGCCAGCAGCCAAGAGGCAAGCGGGAGGGCCAACAATGAGCAGTTCTTC
TRBD1	-	TRBJ2-1	TRBV23-1	CASSPSGTARNEQFF	TGCGCCAGCAGTCCATCCGGGACAGCGAGGAATGAGCAGTTCTTC
TRBD2	-	TRBJ2-3	TRBV4-3	CASSQDLAGATDTQYF	TGCGCCAGCAGCCAAGACCTAGCGGGAGCGACAGATACGCAGTATTTT
-	-	TRBJ1-2	TRBV5-1	CASSPGDGANYGYTF	TGCGCCAGCAGCCCAGGGGACGGAGCTAACTATGGCTACACCTTC
TRBD2	-	TRBJ2-3	TRBV20-1	CSATSGRSTDTQYF	TGCAGTGCCACTAGCGGGAGGAGCACAGATACGCAGTATTTT
-	-	TRBJ2-7	TRBV6-5	CASSYSTAGAVGYEQYF	TGTGCCAGCAGTTACTCGACCGCGGGGGCAGTAGGCTACGAGCAGTACTTC
-	-	TRBJ2-7	TRBV20-1	CSARGRGRNEQYF	TGCAGTGCTAGAGGCCGGGGCAGAAACGAGCAGTACTTC
-	once	TRBJ2-7	TRBV14	CASSQTFGGNNEQYF	TGTGCCAGCAGCCAAACGTTTGGAGGGAATAACGAGCAGTACTTC
-	few	TRBJ2-6	TRBV29-1	CSVDSGANVLTF	TGCAGCGTTGATTCTGGGGCCAACGTCCTGACTTTC
-	-	TRBJ1-2	TRBV6-2/TRBV6-3	CASSAGQSGGYTF	TGTGCCAGCAGCGCAGGACAGTCTGGTGGCTACACCTTC
-	few	TRBJ2-7	TRBV11-2	CASSLYEQYF	TGTGCCAGCAGCCTCTACGAGCAGTACTTC
-	-	TRBJ1-1	TRBV6-2/TRBV6-3	CASSYYRKGAEAFF	TGTGCCAGCAGTTATTACCGAAAGGGCGCTGAAGCTTTCTTT
-	-	TRBJ1-5	TRBV7-2	CASSLTQYSNQPQHF	TGTGCCAGCAGCTTAACCCAGTATAGCAATCAGCCCCAGCATTTT
TRBD1	-	TRBJ1-2	TRBV29-1	CSVDRGQGASNYGYTF	TGCAGCGTAGACCGCGGACAGGGAGCGTCTAACTATGGCTACACCTTC
-	-	TRBJ2-1	TRBV12-3/TRBV12-4	CASSLGLGAGEQFF	TGTGCCAGCAGTTTAGGGCTAGGGGCTGGCGAGCAGTTCTTC
-	-	TRBJ1-1	TRBV28	CASSPGHVNTEAFF	TGTGCCAGCAGCCCGGGACACGTGAACACTGAAGCTTTCTTT
-	-	TRBJ2-1	TRBV29-1	CSVGALEGNEQFF	TGCAGCGTGGGGGCCCTCGAAGGCAATGAGCAGTTCTTC
TRBD1	once	TRBJ1-1	TRBV15	CATSRDPTGGTEAFF	TGTGCCACCAGCAGAGATCCCACAGGGGGCACTGAAGCTTTCTTT
-	-	TRBJ2-5	TRBV7-8	CASSLDGGGETQYF	TGTGCCAGCAGCTTAGATGGAGGGGGAGAGACCCAGTACTTC
-	-	TRBJ2-5	TRBV30	CAWSPWGAQYF	TGTGCCTGGAGCCCCTGGGGGGCCCAGTACTTC
-	-	TRBJ2-7	TRBV5-1	CASSLGLGDEQYF	TGCGCCAGCAGCTTGGGGCTAGGAGACGAGCAGTACTTC
TRBD2	-	TRBJ2-5	TRBV6-5	CASSRLANRETQYF	TGTGCCAGCAGTCGACTAGCTAATAGGGAGACCCAGTACTTC
TRBD1	-	TRBJ1-1	TRBV7-9	CASSLVFRDRTEAFF	TGTGCCAGCAGCTTAGTTTTTAGGGACAGGACTGAAGCTTTCTTT
TRBD2	-	TRBJ2-3	TRBV15	CATRESGRRADTQYF	TGTGCCACCAGGGAAAGCGGGAGACGGGCAGATACGCAGTATTTT
-	-	TRBJ1-5	TRBV5-6	CASSAGLDYSNQPQHF	TGTGCCAGCAGCGCCGGATTAGATTATAGCAATCAGCCCCAGCATTTT
TRBD1	-	TRBJ1-3	TRBV3-1	CASSSHVTGGIDTIYF	TGTGCCAGCAGCTCGCACGTGACAGGGGGCATAGACACCATATATTTT
-	-	TRBJ1-6	TRBV15	CATSRESLGNSPLHF	TGTGCCACCAGCAGAGAGTCCTTGGGAAATTCACCCCTCCACTTT
-	-	TRBJ1-2	TRBV7-9	CASSLQGSVYGYTF	TGTGCCAGCAGCTTACAGGGGTCGGTCTATGGCTACACCTTC
-	-	TRBJ2-7	TRBV6-2/TRBV6-3	CASNGPGRNEQYF	TGTGCCAGCAATGGTCCGGGAAGAAACGAGCAGTACTTC
-	-	TRBJ1-1	TRBV5-4	CASSLWATEAFF	TGTGCCAGCAGCTTATGGGCCACTGAAGCTTTCTTT
-	-	TRBJ1-1	TRBV2	CARPGRNTEAFF	TGTGCCAGACCGGGTCGGAACACTGAAGCTTTCTTT
-	-	TRBJ2-5	TRBV24-1	CATQDSQAQETQYF	TGTGCCACCCAGGACAGCCAGGCTCAAGAGACCCAGTACTTC
-	-	TRBJ1-1	TRBV3-1	CASSQDLRRGNTEAFF	TGTGCCAGCAGCCAAGATTTAAGACGAGGGAACACTGAAGCTTTCTTT
-	-	TRBJ1-3	TRBV18	CASSQPGNSGNTIYF	TGTGCCAGCTCGCAGCCGGGGAACTCTGGAAACACCATATATTTT
TRBD2	-	TRBJ2-4	TRBV2	CASSEPGLLKRRGQYF	TGTGCCAGCAGTGAACCGGGACTACTGAAAAGGCGGGGTCAGTACTTC
-	-	TRBJ2-2	TRBV3-1	CASSQEGGGELFF	TGTGCCAGCAGCCAAGAAGGCGGCGGGGAGCTGTTTTTT
TRBD2	-	TRBJ2-7	TRBV11-2	CASSPQAGVEQYF	TGTGCCAGCAGCCCGCAAGCGGGAGTCGAGCAGTACTTC
-	once	TRBJ2-5	TRBV6-5	CASSYSRGGETQYF	TGTGCCAGCAGTTACTCGCGAGGAGGAGAGACCCAGTACTTC
TRBD1	-	TRBJ1-2	TRBV2	CASGNTGADGYTF	TGTGCCAGCGGGAATACAGGGGCGGATGGCTACACCTTC
TRBD2	-	TRBJ2-1	TRBV14	CASSLTSGLGLFF	TGTGCCAGCAGCCTAACCTCGGGACTAGGACTGTTCTTC
TRBD2	-	TRBJ2-1	TRBV29-1	CSATLQGLGQFF	TGCAGCGCTACCCTACAGGGACTAGGGCAGTTCTTC
-	-	TRBJ2-1	TRBV6-6	CASSYPTNEQFF	TGTGCCAGCAGTTATCCGACAAATGAGCAGTTCTTC
TRBD2	-	TRBJ2-3	TRBV7-2	CATGRELQDTQYF	TGTGCCACCGGGCGGGAGCTCCAAGATACGCAGTATTTT
-	-	TRBJ2-3	TRBV5-1	CASSLVPGLSSSTDTQYF	TGCGCCAGCAGCTTGGTTCCCGGATTGTCCTCTAGCACAGATACGCAGTATTTT
TRBD2	-	TRBJ2-1	TRBV6-2/TRBV6-3	CASSYWGGRSRGDEQFF	TGTGCCAGCAGTTACTGGGGCGGGAGGTCCCGGGGGGATGAGCAGTTCTTC
-	-	TRBJ1-2	TRBV2	CASSEALSANHGGYTF	TGTGCCAGCAGTGAAGCGCTGAGTGCCAATCACGGAGGCTACACCTTC
TRBD2	-	TRBJ2-1	TRBV20-1	CSARGPLLAGEVFEQFF	TGCAGTGCTCGTGGCCCTTTACTAGCGGGAGAGGTGTTTGAGCAGTTCTTC
TRBD1	-	TRBJ1-3	TRBV20-1	CSALRGTENTIYF	TGCAGTGCTCTCCGTGGGACAGAAAACACCATATATTTT
-	-	TRBJ2-1	TRBV30	CAWSVERGSYNEQFF	TGTGCCTGGAGTGTAGAGAGGGGGTCCTACAATGAGCAGTTCTTC
TRBD1	-	TRBJ1-2	TRBV7-9	CASRGTQGAWYGYTF	TGTGCCAGCAGGGGTACGCAGGGGGCTTGGTATGGCTACACCTTC
-	-	TRBJ1-2	TRBV6-2/TRBV6-3	CASSLQLRGYTF	TGTGCCAGCAGTCTCCAGCTTCGAGGCTACACCTTC